A selection of T cell receptor beta chains follows, all from one sample in a study of T cell responses to AZD1222 COVID-19 vaccine. Data came from immunoSEQ multiplex PCR; TCRdb stores just in-frame clones and leaves some out. The repertoire consists of tens of thousands of clones, with 70% to 90% occurring once and the leading ten covering more than 3%. The sample was peripheral blood, taken 28 days after the second AZD1222 dose. The receptors were sampled from an adult who received the AZD1222 COVID-19 vaccine. CDR3s include the opening cysteine and the closing phenylalanine or tryptophan. D genes are given only for firm matches. Clone size is given for some rows only: seen once, a few or many times, or a class if the clone is expanded.

size,D,V,J,DNA,CDR3
NA,NA,TRBV7-3,TRBJ2-3,TGTGCCAGCAGCTTCGGTTCCGATACGCAGTATTTT,CASSFGSDTQYF
medium-sized,TRBD1,TRBV27,TRBJ1-3,TGTGCCAGCAGTTTACGGGGACAGCCTTTCTCTGGAAACACCATATATTTT,CASSLRGQPFSGNTIYF
NA,TRBD1,TRBV6-6,TRBJ2-7,TGTGCCAGCAATGACAGGGTGAACGAGCAGTACTTC,CASNDRVNEQYF
few,NA,TRBV6-6,TRBJ2-2,TGTGCCAGCAGTCCGTGGGGGGACACCGGGGAGCTGTTTTTT,CASSPWGDTGELFF
NA,NA,TRBV7-9,TRBJ2-1,TGTGCCAGCAGTAAGAGCAATGAGCAGTTCTTC,CASSKSNEQFF
NA,TRBD1,TRBV7-6,TRBJ2-5,TGTGCCAGCAGCTTTGGACAGGGCGTTGAGACCCAGTACTTC,CASSFGQGVETQYF
NA,TRBD1,TRBV29-1,TRBJ1-5,TGCAGCGTTTACAGGGGGGATCAGCCCCAGCATTTT,CSVYRGDQPQHF
NA,TRBD2,TRBV10-3,TRBJ2-3,TGTGCCATCTCCCCCGCCGCTAGCGGGGGGGCCGATACGCAGTATTTT,CAISPAASGGADTQYF
NA,NA,TRBV7-6,TRBJ2-5,TGTGCCAGCAGCCCAACGACCAATACTAGAGGAGAGACCCAGTACTTC,CASSPTTNTRGETQYF
NA,NA,TRBV27,TRBJ2-6,TGTGCCAGCAGTTCTTTCTGGGACGTTGGGGCCAACGTCCTGACTTTC,CASSSFWDVGANVLTF
NA,TRBD1,TRBV10-3,TRBJ1-2,TGTGCCATCAGTGAGGACAGGGTTGGTAACTATGGCTACACCTTC,CAISEDRVGNYGYTF
NA,NA,TRBV28,TRBJ1-2,TGTGCCAGCAGTTTACCCTCCCCAGGGAACTATGGCTACACCTTC,CASSLPSPGNYGYTF
NA,TRBD1,TRBV29-1,TRBJ1-5,TGCAGCGTAAGGACAGGGGGTAATAGCAATCAGCCCCAGCATTTT,CSVRTGGNSNQPQHF
NA,NA,TRBV28,TRBJ1-1,TGTGCCAGCAGTTTTGACAGCTACACTGAAGCTTTCTTT,CASSFDSYTEAFF
NA,NA,TRBV5-3,TRBJ1-5,TGTGCCAGAAGCTTGGATGCCTGGGCGAATCAGCCCCAGCATTTT,CARSLDAWANQPQHF
NA,NA,TRBV9,TRBJ2-6,TGTGCCAGCAGCCCCTGGCAGGGCCTTTCTGGGGCCAACGTCCTGACTTTC,CASSPWQGLSGANVLTF
NA,TRBD1,TRBV19,TRBJ2-4,TGTGCCAGTAGTATAGATCACAGGGGACCCAAAAACATTCAGTACTTC,CASSIDHRGPKNIQYF
NA,NA,TRBV30,TRBJ2-1,TGTGCCTGGTCACTAGGGCTTTCAAATGAGCAGTTCTTC,CAWSLGLSNEQFF
NA,NA,TRBV5-1,TRBJ2-1,TGCGCCAGCAGCTTGGGACAGGGAGGGTACAATGAGCAGTTCTTC,CASSLGQGGYNEQFF
NA,NA,TRBV30,TRBJ2-3,TGTGCCTGGAGTGTACGTAGGGGGGTCACAGATACGCAGTATTTT,CAWSVRRGVTDTQYF
NA,TRBD2,TRBV15,TRBJ2-3,TGTGCCACCAGCCCGTCGGGACTAGCGGGAGGGCCGGAGTGGGATACGCAGTATTTT,CATSPSGLAGGPEWDTQYF
NA,TRBD1,TRBV24-1,TRBJ1-2,TGTGCCACCAGTGATCCTACGGGACAGATGAACTATGGCTACACCTTC,CATSDPTGQMNYGYTF
once,NA,TRBV29-1,TRBJ1-2,TGCAGCGCTCTTCGGGGGGGCGATGGGGACACCTTC,CSALRGGDGDTF
few,NA,TRBV30,TRBJ1-1,TGTGCCTGGACCCGCAGGGGATCCTACACTGAAGCTTTCTTT,CAWTRRGSYTEAFF
NA,NA,TRBV29-1,TRBJ1-2,TGCAGCGTTGGACCAGTGCTCTATGGCTACACCTTC,CSVGPVLYGYTF
NA,NA,TRBV7-3,TRBJ2-1,TGTGCCAGCAGCCTAGCGCCCTTTGCGGATGAGCAGTTCTTC,CASSLAPFADEQFF
NA,TRBD2,TRBV27,TRBJ2-1,TGTGCCAGCAGAGCCCTCGAGGCGGGGGGTCCGGACAATGAGCAGTTCTTC,CASRALEAGGPDNEQFF
NA,NA,TRBV27,TRBJ1-5,TGTGCCAGCAGTTCGGGGAACAATCAGCCCCAGCATTTT,CASSSGNNQPQHF
NA,NA,TRBV5-1,TRBJ1-1,TGCGCCAGCAGCTTTGAGGTGAACACTGAAGCTTTCTTT,CASSFEVNTEAFF
NA,NA,TRBV4-3,TRBJ2-7,TGCGCCAGCAGCCAAGAAGGCAGCTCCTACGAGCAGTACTTC,CASSQEGSSYEQYF
NA,NA,TRBV7-2,TRBJ1-5,TGTGCCAGCAGCTTAGAGTTTGGGGTTTACGAGCCCCAGCATTTT,CASSLEFGVYEPQHF
NA,TRBD1,TRBV12-3/TRBV12-4,TRBJ1-3,TGTGCCAGCAGAGACAGGGCTGGAAACACCATATATTTT,CASRDRAGNTIYF
NA,NA,TRBV4-2,TRBJ2-3,TGTGCCAGCAGCCAACAGGACACAGATACGCAGTATTTT,CASSQQDTDTQYF
NA,NA,TRBV7-9,TRBJ2-7,TGTGCCAGCAGCTTATCCGCCCCGTTAACCTACGAGCAGTACTTC,CASSLSAPLTYEQYF
NA,TRBD1,TRBV5-4,TRBJ1-1,TGTGCCAGCAGCATACGGACAGGGGGCAACACTGAAGCTTTCTTT,CASSIRTGGNTEAFF
NA,TRBD2,TRBV6-5,TRBJ2-2,TGTGCCACCCGACGGGGGGTGGGTACCGGGGAGCTGTTTTTT,CATRRGVGTGELFF
NA,NA,TRBV27,TRBJ1-1,TGTGCCAGCAGTTTAGGAGGGCCGTACACTGAAGCTTTCTTT,CASSLGGPYTEAFF
NA,NA,TRBV21-1,TRBJ2-3,TGTGCCAGCAGCCATCAGGACAGGGTTTTAACGCAGTATTTT,CASSHQDRVLTQYF
NA,TRBD2,TRBV11-2,TRBJ2-1,TGTGCCAGCAGGACTAGCGGGCGCGTAAACTCCTACAATGAGCAGTTCTTC,CASRTSGRVNSYNEQFF
NA,NA,TRBV10-3,TRBJ2-3,TGTGCCATCAGTGAGAGGTTTCCACGCACAGATACGCAGTATTTT,CAISERFPRTDTQYF